This T cell receptor (beta chain) derives from a study of shared clonotypes between healthy human individuals. Study-wide background: Sampling drew on donors who were two women and a few men aged 18 to 49. A donor's plate count was three for CD4 naive and three for CD4 memory; CD8 naive had two and CD8 memory one.

Only CD45RO-negative cells positively selected for CCR7 counted as naive CD8 cells, so terminally differentiated effector memory CD45RA+ cells were excluded. Healthy HIV-negative adults without recent acute infections or vaccinations served as donors. For this clone: Its antigen is not identified.

Overall study results and limits: At large depth, rarefaction still showed sorted-subset sequencing to be incomplete.

Between the trimmed V and J ends, which lost 0 bases and 2 bases, there was a span of 7 bases. CDR3 size: 15 residues. CDR1 LGHNA and CDR2 YSLEER come from the germline V gene. Method: immunoSEQ multiplex PCR; TCRdb's copy keeps in-frame clones and lacks some. The sample lists roughly 2,000,000 clones, about 95% occurring once. The chain has TRBV4-3 and TRBJ1-4; D is undetermined. The specimen was naive CD8+ T cells sorted from blood. This receptor was obtained from a young man in good health. CDR3 sequence reads: CASSQEEQTNEKLFF. The CDR3 DNA is TGCGCCAGCAGCCAAGAGGAGCAGACTAATGAAAAACTGTTTTTT.